These 25 T cell receptor beta chains were all obtained from the same sample, sequenced in a study of T cell clonality in common variable immunodeficiency. Produced via immunoSEQ multiplex PCR; TCRdb's table is partial and in-frame only. This repertoire holds 50,000 or so clones, and none appear only once. The sample consisted of peripheral blood mononuclear cells. These receptors all stem from a person aged 18-69 years in good health.

Turning to this clone: The sequenced fragment ends 3 residues before the CDR3 boundary, so the rest is inferred from the germline J gene. This chain joins TRBV18 and TRBJ1-2; D is unresolved. The CDR3 length is 14 residues. Germline V CDR1 and CDR2: KGHSH, LQKENI. The CDR3 bases that were read are TGTGCCAGCTCACCGTACGGGTCCTACAATGAC. It codes for CASSPYGSYND. The whole CDR3 protein reads CASSPYGSYNDYTF.

The CDR3 loop reads CASSIWTGGRNQPQYF. The CDR3 bases that were read are TGTGCCAGTAGTATTTGGACAGGGGGGAGAAATCAGCCG. V gene TRBV19 combines with J gene TRBJ2-3; TRBD1 agrees at 10 bases. The observed sequence ends 3 residues before the CDR3 terminus, with the missing tail filled in from the germline J gene. Germline CDR1 is LNHDA and CDR2 is SQIVND (reference sequence). The CDR3 totals 16 residues.

This clone appeared many times. The DNA ends 3 residues before the CDR3 does, and the rest of the CDR3 is filled in from the germline J gene. The same CDR3 arises from other DNA sequences in this sample as well. The chain couples TRBV6-2 or TRBV6-3 to TRBJ1-2, with D tentatively TRBD1 (5 bases). Germline V gene lookup returns CDR1 MNHEY and CDR2 SVGEGT. The CDR3 is 12 residues long. Deletions cut 6 bases from V and 4 bases from J, with 9 bases between. CDR3 in amino acids: CASRPDSYGYTF. Partial CDR3 DNA: TGTGCCAGCAGGCCCGACAGCTATGGC.

This clone was found many times. The CDR3 end falls 3 residues outside the read, so it is completed with the germline J gene. The V and J genes are TRBV12-5 and TRBJ2-2; 11 positions match TRBD2. CDR1 is LGHNT, CDR2 FRNRAP, per germline. The junction had 8 bases not matched to a gene; V was cut back by 2 bases and J by 0 bases. The CDR3 is 19 amino acids. The chain's CDR3 is CASGLPRTSGLSNTGELFF. CDR3 DNA (partial): TGTGCTAGTGGTTTGCCCCGGACTAGCGGGCTCTCGAACACCGGGGAG.

This clone was seen at least ten times. The CDR3 is cut off 3 residues early in the read; its end comes from the germline J gene. The chain joins TRBV6-2 or TRBV6-3 to TRBJ1-5; tentative D call: TRBD1 (6 bases). The CDR3 runs to 16 residues. Between the trimmed V and J ends, which lost 6 bases and 3 bases, there was a span of 18 bases. Germline lookup yields CDR1 MNHEY and CDR2 SVGEGT. The CDR3 spells CASSVIQGSVNQPQHF. The sequenced CDR3 bases are TGTGCCAGCAGCGTAATACAGGGATCGGTCAATCAGCCC.

This clone was counted many times. The germline gene is not matched at one end of the junction; a read error may be the cause. The read stops 3 residues short of the end of the CDR3; the missing end is completed from the germline J gene. The V call is TRBV4-2, the J call TRBJ1-2, with 7 bases lining up with TRBD1. Looked up from germline, CDR1 is LGHNA and CDR2 is YNFKEQ. The CDR3 is 13 amino acids. CDR3 sequence: CASSSQGTYGYTF. CDR3 bases read: TGCGCCAGCAGCTCACAGGGGACCTATGGC.

This clone showed up many times. The read halts 3 residues ahead of the CDR3 end, with the missing end drawn from the germline J gene. This rearrangement joins TRBV20-1 to TRBJ2-7, with D possibly being TRBD1 (6 bases). This CDR3 comprises 13 residues. Germline CDR1 and CDR2: DFQATT and SNEGSKA (reference sequence). Trimming shortened V by 5 bases and J by 5 bases, and 16 bases separated the two germline ends. The part of the CDR3 DNA that was read is TGCAGTGCTGCTCTCAGGGGTCTGAACGAG. Protein: CSAALRGLNE. In full, the CDR3 is CSAALRGLNEQYF.

The table lists this clone with many counts. The read terminates 3 residues before the CDR3 end, so the remaining end is supplied by the germline J gene. The rearrangement uses TRBV5-1 and TRBJ2-2; 8 positions match TRBD2. Germline CDR1 and CDR2: SGHRS and YFSETQ. CDR3 size: 16 residues. The V and J ends lost 7 bases and 2 bases, in that order; junction bases with no gene match: 10. Partial CDR3 DNA: TGCGCCAGCGGAGTCCCTGGGACTAGAAACACCGGGGAG. Its translation is CASGVPGTRNTGE. The entire CDR3 protein is CASGVPGTRNTGELFF.

This clone was counted many times. A read error may produce the germline difference seen at one junction end. Read coverage stops 3 residues before the CDR3 terminus; the germline J gene supplies the remainder. The chain links TRBV7-7 to TRBJ2-3, with no clear D. CDR1 and CDR2 (germline): SSHAT, FNYEAQ (reference sequence). This CDR3 region has 13 residues. The CDR3 here is CASSLERTDTQYF. The DNA read from the CDR3 is TGTGCTAGCAGCTTAGAGAGGACAGATACG.

This clone was detected many times. The read finishes 3 residues shy of the CDR3 end, and the germline J gene is used to complete it. V usage is TRBV20-1 and J usage is TRBJ1-6; D is perhaps TRBD1 (5 bases). With 1 base removed from V and 10 bases from J, the gap between germline ends came to 17 bases. In germline, CDR1 is DFQATT, CDR2 SNEGSKA (reference sequence). This CDR3 has 15 residues. The DNA read from the CDR3 is TGCAGTGCTAGAGCCCAGGGAGGGAGAGGCTCACCC. The encoded protein is CSARAQGGRGSP. The entire CDR3 protein is CSARAQGGRGSPLHF.

Many counts were recorded for this clone. The read ends 3 residues shy of where the CDR3 ends; the end is completed using the germline J gene. V usage is TRBV14 and J usage is TRBJ2-3; TRBD1 might be the D (5 bases). Germline CDR1 is SGHDN and CDR2 is FVKESK. The CDR3 contains 15 residues. Trimming shortened V by 2 bases and J by 4 bases, and 13 bases separated the two germline ends. Incomplete CDR3 DNA: TGTGCCAGCAGCCAACAAACGGTGGGGCCAGATACG. Translating it yields CASSQQTVGPDT. The whole CDR3 reads CASSQQTVGPDTQYF. The full variable domain, its missing parts supplied by reference TRBV14 and TRBJ2-3, is EAGVTQFPSHSVIEKGQTVTLRCDPISGHDNLYWYRRVMGKEIKFLLHFVKESKQDESGMPNNRFLAERTGGTYSTLKVQPAELEDSGVYFCASSQQTVGPDTQYFGPGTRLTVL.

This clone has ten or more counts. The CDR3 goes on 3 residues after the read ends, and that part is filled in from the germline J gene. This chain joins TRBV20-1 and TRBJ2-7; D assignment may be TRBD1 or TRBD2 (5 bases each). CDR1 DFQATT and CDR2 SNEGSKA come from the germline V gene (reference sequence). Trimming cost V 2 bases and J 2 bases, with 19 bases left between them. The CDR3 contains 16 residues. CDR3 bases read: TGCAGTGCTAGAAAGAGGGGTTTAAAGCGAACCTACGAG. Protein sequence: CSARKRGLKRTYE. In full, the CDR3 reads CSARKRGLKRTYEQYF.

This clone was recorded many times. The sequenced fragment ends 3 residues before the CDR3 boundary, so the rest is inferred from the germline J gene. V and J are TRBV7-3 and TRBJ2-2, with D unclear. V was shortened by 1 base and J by 1 base, with 4 bases between the two germline ends. Germline V gives CDR1 SGHTA, CDR2 FQGTGA. The CDR3 is made up of 14 amino acids. CDR3 DNA, as far as it was read: TGTGCCAGCAGCTTAAAGCAGAACACCGGGGAG. This codes for CASSLKQNTGE. The full CDR3 sequence reads CASSLKQNTGELFF.

This clone was counted ten times or more. Coverage ceases 3 residues before the CDR3 finishes, and the germline J gene fills in the end. The rearrangement links TRBV4-2 to TRBJ2-7; the match to TRBD2 covers 14 bases. CDR1 is LGHNA and CDR2 is YNFKEQ in the germline V gene. V lost 4 bases, J lost 5 bases, and 10 bases stayed unmatched. The CDR3 has 17 residues. This chain's CDR3 is CASSRGTSGSLRNEQYF. Incomplete CDR3 DNA: TGTGCCAGCAGCCGAGGGACTAGCGGGAGTTTGCGGAACGAG.

This clone has at least ten counts. The read ends 3 residues early relative to the CDR3; the germline J gene fills the gap. This chain uses TRBV5-4 with TRBJ2-2; D assignment may be TRBD1 or TRBD2 (5 bases each). Germline CDR1 is SGHNT and CDR2 is YYREEE (reference sequence). V was pared by 8 bases and J by 0 bases, with 11 bases between. The CDR3 consists of 14 residues. The CDR3 is CAREAGPNTGELFF. The CDR3 bases that were read are TGTGCCAGGGAGGCAGGGCCGAACACCGGGGAG.

The sample holds a few counts of this clone. This could be a read error, since a much larger clone is one nucleotide away. The read ends 3 residues before the CDR3 terminus; that terminus is restored from the germline J gene. The rearrangement joins TRBV5-1 to TRBJ2-7, with 8 positions matching TRBD1. V shed 3 bases, J shed 1 base, and the junction held 6 bases outside the gene matches. Germline V gives CDR1 SGHRS, CDR2 YFSETQ. The CDR3 runs 15 residues. This CDR3 is CASSSVQGVSYEQYF. Incomplete CDR3 DNA: TGCGCCAGCAGCTCGGTACAGGGGGTATCCTACGAG. Using reference TRBV5-1 and TRBJ2-7 for the parts outside the CDR3, the full variable domain is KAGVTQTPRYLIKTRGQQVTLSCSPISGHRSVSWYQQTPGQGLQFLFEYFSETQRNKGNFPGRFSGRQFSNSRSEMNVSTLELGDSALYLCASSSVQGVSYEQYFGPGTRLTVT.

This clone was seen many times. Other DNA sequences of this sample code for an identical CDR3. This chain's CDR3 is CASSLRGGGRTGELFF. CDR3 DNA, as far as it was read: TGTGCCAGCAGCTTAAGGGGAGGGGGTCGAACCGGGGAG. The chain carries TRBV7-3 and TRBJ2-2; D is possibly TRBD2 (7 bases). The read is 3 residues too short to cover the CDR3 end, so that end is filled in from the germline J gene. V dropped 1 base and J dropped 5 bases, with 14 bases sitting between them. The CDR3 loop spans 16 amino acids. CDR1 is SGHTA, CDR2 FQGTGA, per germline.

At least ten counts were recorded for this clone. The read ends 3 residues early relative to the CDR3; the germline J gene fills the gap. The V gene is TRBV2, the J gene TRBJ2-6, with TRBD1 identical over 8 bases. The CDR3 runs to 16 residues. The junction had 5 bases not matched to a gene; V was cut back by 7 bases and J by 0 bases. Per the germline V gene, CDR1 is SNHLY and CDR2 is FYNNEI. The sequenced part of the CDR3 DNA is TGTGCCAGCACGGGACAGGCGAGCTCTGGGGCCAACGTC. Amino acids: CASTGQASSGANV. The full CDR3 is CASTGQASSGANVLTF. The full variable domain, its missing parts supplied by reference TRBV2 and TRBJ2-6, is EPEVTQTPSHQVTQMGQEVILRCVPISNHLYFYWYRQILGQKVEFLVSFYNNEISEKSEIFDDQFSVERPDGSNFTLKIRSTKLEDSAMYFCASTGQASSGANVLTFGAGSRLTVL.

This clone occurred many times. The DNA read from the CDR3 is TGTGCCAGTCGCACGGGACAGGGGTTTAACTATGGC. It codes for CASRTGQGFNYG. The full CDR3 reads CASRTGQGFNYGYTF. This chain connects TRBV19 to TRBJ1-2; 10 bases match TRBD1. The read terminates 3 residues before the CDR3 end, so the remaining end is supplied by the germline J gene. The CDR3 contains 15 residues. V gave up 8 bases and J gave up 1 base; unmatched junction bases: 7. Germline V lookup: CDR1 LNHDA, CDR2 SQIVND (reference sequence).

This clone occurred many times. The read falls 3 residues short of the CDR3 end, and the missing part is taken from the germline J gene. The J gene is TRBJ2-5, the V gene TRBV29-1, with D possibly TRBD2 on 6 matching bases. The V gene lost 0 bases and the J gene lost 5 bases, with 10 bases spanning the gap. The CDR3 is 13 residues long. CDR1 is SQVTM, CDR2 ANQGSEA, per germline. CDR3 DNA (partial): TGCAGCGTTGAAGAACTAGCCTGGGAGACC. As protein: CSVEELAWET. The entire CDR3 reads CSVEELAWETQYF.

At least ten counts were recorded for this clone. The chain's CDR3 is CAWSVGGGYGYTF. The CDR3 DNA, read in part, is TGTGCCTGGAGTGTGGGGGGGGGCTATGGC. The chain is built from TRBV30 and TRBJ1-2, with D possibly being TRBD1 (5 bases). Read data end 3 residues before the CDR3 end; the end is taken from the germline J gene. The V and J ends lost 0 bases and 4 bases respectively, with 9 bases between them. The CDR3 consists of 13 residues. Germline assignment: CDR1 GTSNPN and CDR2 SVGIG (reference sequence).

This clone was observed many times. The CDR3 DNA, read in part, is TGTGCCAGCAGCCCATTAGGGGGCCGCTATGGC. This codes for CASSPLGGRYG. The complete CDR3 reads CASSPLGGRYGYTF. The chain employs TRBV6-2 or TRBV6-3 and TRBJ1-2; 7 bases are a match to TRBD1. From the germline J gene comes the end of the CDR3, since the read stops 3 residues before it. Germline-derived CDR1 and CDR2 are MNHEY and SVGEGT. There are 14 residues in the CDR3. V was clipped by 6 bases and J by 4 bases; unmatched bases: 8.

This clone was seen ten or more times. From the germline J gene comes the end of the CDR3, since the read stops 3 residues before it. The chain carries TRBV12-3 or TRBV12-4 and TRBJ1-1; perhaps TRBD1 as D (5 bases). The CDR3 is made up of 17 amino acids. V was pared by 0 bases and J by 1 base, with 15 bases between. The sequenced part of the CDR3 DNA is TGTGCCAGCAGTTTAGCTAGCCTCGGGGGGGGGAACACTGAA. Protein sequence: CASSLASLGGGNTE. The CDR3 in full is CASSLASLGGGNTEAFF.

There are many counts of this clone. The read terminates 3 residues before the CDR3 end, so the remaining end is supplied by the germline J gene. This chain links TRBV20-1 with TRBJ2-3; 10 bases are shared with TRBD2. CDR3 size: 15 residues. Germline assignment: CDR1 DFQATT and CDR2 SNEGSKA (reference sequence). V shed 3 bases, J shed 5 bases, and the junction held 8 bases outside the gene matches. The CDR3 bases that were read are TGCAGTGCTAGTAAGGCTAGCGGGAGTGAAGATACG. Translated: CSASKASGSEDT. The whole CDR3 region reads CSASKASGSEDTQYF.

In its sample, this clone was seen many times. The sequenced fragment ends 3 residues before the CDR3 boundary, so the rest is inferred from the germline J gene. The V and J genes are TRBV30 and TRBJ2-7; tentatively, D is TRBD2 (7 bases). V dropped 2 bases and J dropped 6 bases, with 23 bases sitting between them. CDR1 and CDR2 from the germline V gene are GTSNPN and SVGIG (reference sequence). CDR3 length: 16 amino acids. The DNA read from the CDR3 is TGTGCCTGGAGTCCCCCCGGGATCTCAGGGGAGGGCGAG. This codes for CAWSPPGISGEGE. The whole CDR3 protein is CAWSPPGISGEGEQYF. Filled out from reference TRBV30 and TRBJ2-7, the complete variable domain reads SQTIHQWPATLVQPVGSPLSLECTVEGTSNPNLYWYRQAAGRGLQLLFYSVGIGQISSEVPQNLSASRPQDRQFILSSKKLLLSDSGFYLCAWSPPGISGEGEQYFGPGTRLTVT.